A selection of T cell receptor beta chains follows, all from one sample in a study of blood T cell repertoires in COVID-19. The method was immunoSEQ multiplex PCR; TCRdb's version includes in-frame clones alone and lacks a portion of them. The sample shows approximately 350,000 clones, about 90% of them seen only once. The sample taken for sequencing was PBMCs or T cells enriched from blood (not recorded which). These receptors all come from a woman aged 25 to 39 who had recovered from COVID-19. Each CDR3 is given with its conserved first and last residue.

CDR3: CASSVALTGGDIQYF
V: TRBV9
J: TRBJ2-4

CDR3: CASSAARTGPLHF
V: TRBV5-4
J: TRBJ1-5

CDR3: CASSIYRDNEQFF
V: TRBV27
J: TRBJ2-1

CDR3: CASSSFEGQVYNEQFF
V: TRBV21-1
J: TRBJ2-1

CDR3: CASSLVGGGGNQPQHF
V: TRBV7-2
J: TRBJ1-5

CDR3: CASNPGQSNEKLFF
V: TRBV7-9
J: TRBJ1-4

CDR3: CASRGTSGVAQYF
V: TRBV27
J: TRBJ2-3

CDR3: CASSMLAGGADTQYF
V: TRBV19
J: TRBJ2-3

CDR3: CASSAGTANNSPLHF
V: TRBV2
J: TRBJ1-6

CDR3: CASSLVDYNNEQFF
V: TRBV11-2
J: TRBJ2-1

CDR3: CASSLSTVGSGETQYF
V: TRBV7-7
J: TRBJ2-5

CDR3: CASSIGQTYEQYF
V: TRBV11-2
J: TRBJ2-7

CDR3: CASSYSGGRDTEAFF
V: TRBV6-2/TRBV6-3
J: TRBJ1-1

CDR3: CASSEGQGPSYEQYF
V: TRBV18
J: TRBJ2-7

CDR3: CASSPTGGDQPQHF
V: TRBV2
J: TRBJ1-5

CDR3: CATSRDRKSYEQYF
V: TRBV15
J: TRBJ2-7